This entry is about one T cell receptor (beta chain). This clonotype appeared many times. No antigen is known for it. Nothing much larger sits one base from this clone, and base qualities are not available. Trimming removed 6 bases from V and 4 bases from J; the gene matches leave 3 bases unexplained. The CDR3 has 13 amino acids, counting the end cysteine and phenylalanine. CDR3 DNA only is kept here, 39 bases in frame from base 1. CDR1 and CDR2, per the germline V gene (reference sequence), are LNHDA and SQIVND. The sequencer was an Illumina HiSeq 1500. The public reads were reanalyzed by TCRdb: fastp trimming at Q25, MiXCR alignment, in-frame beta chains only. CDR3 protein duplicates are merged, each entry listing the most common genes and DNA. The sample contains 200,000 to 300,000 distinct CDR3 sequences, approximately 8.3% of them found a single time. More than 12% of the sample belongs to the ten largest clones.

The sample originates from a study of T cell repertoires in cytomegalovirus infection (dated by TCRdb to the late 2010s). At the level of the whole study: Because public TCR beta signatures pointed to carriage of CMV infection together with the matching HLA type, the HLA type of each donor mattered for the analysis.

Overall study outcomes, separate from this receptor: In both this cohort and an independent cohort of a few hundred donors, the cumulative frequency of public TCR beta family members distinguished carriers of CMV infection plus the relevant HLA type. The ex vivo response was dominated by HLA-C-restricted CMV-specific TCR beta clonotypes, which also provided the single most frequent clonotype in two of eight donors.

The sequence was collected from a human donor in good health (CMV status not recorded). Some clones in this sample may be carry-over from other donors' samples. This sequence uses TRBV19 and TRBJ2-7; TRBD1 agrees with 10 junctional bases. The sample consisted of PBMCs. DNA sequence: TGTGCCAGTAGGACAGGGGGCACGTACGAGCAGTACTTC. This codes for CASRTGGTYEQYF.